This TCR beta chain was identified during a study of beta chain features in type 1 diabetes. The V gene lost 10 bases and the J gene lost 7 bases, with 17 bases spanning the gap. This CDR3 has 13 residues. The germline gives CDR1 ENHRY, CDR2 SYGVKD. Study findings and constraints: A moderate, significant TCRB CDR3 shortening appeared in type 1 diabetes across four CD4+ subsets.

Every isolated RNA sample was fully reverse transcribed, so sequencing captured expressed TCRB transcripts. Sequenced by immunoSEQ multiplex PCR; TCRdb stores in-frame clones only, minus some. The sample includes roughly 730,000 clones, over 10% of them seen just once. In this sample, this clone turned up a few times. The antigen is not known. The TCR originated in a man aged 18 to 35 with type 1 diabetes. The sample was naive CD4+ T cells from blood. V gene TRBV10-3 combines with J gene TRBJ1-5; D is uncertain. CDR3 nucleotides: TGTGCCACCGTCGAACAAGCGGGGCAGCCCCAGCATTTT. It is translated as CATVEQAGQPQHF.